Shown below are 24 T cell receptor beta chains from a single sample sequenced in a study of T cells in Graves' hyperthyroidism and ophthalmopathy. Regions amplified from RNA transcripts were the TCR beta CDR3 regions. Researchers ran a first-round RT-PCR on the TCR CDR3 using the HTBI primer set. TCRdb reanalysed the multiplex PCR reads using MiXCR and keeps one entry per CDR3 protein. The sample lists some 600,000 distinct CDR3 sequences, about 14% occurring once. The sequencing input was blood. The receptors originated from a woman aged 25 to 39 with Graves' hyperthyroidism that later progressed to Graves' ophthalmopathy.

There are a few counts of this clonotype. The chain joins TRBV5-1 to TRBJ2-5, with D maybe TRBD1 (6 bases). CDR1 is SGHRS, CDR2 YFSETQ, per germline. The V end was cut by 0 bases, the J end by 1 base, with 10 bases between. The CDR3 runs to 15 residues. CDR3 sequence reads: CASSLAGQLQETQYF. Written as DNA, the CDR3 is TGCGCCAGCAGCTTGGCCGGACAGCTCCAAGAGACCCAGTACTTC.

Comment on this clonotype: A much larger clone lies a single base off, so this may be a read error. The rearrangement joins TRBV18 to TRBJ2-7; 7 bases agree with TRBD1. The length of the CDR3 is 14 residues. With 6 bases clipped from V and 6 bases from J, the junction kept 11 bases outside the gene matches. Germline CDR1 reads KGHSH; CDR2 reads LQKENI. The CDR3 bases are TGTGCCAGCTCCCTCCGGGACAGCGTTTCCGAGCAGTACTTC. Translated: CASSLRDSVSEQYF. Complete variable domain (other parts from reference TRBV18 and TRBJ2-7): NAGVMQNPRHLVRRRGQEARLRCSPMKGHSHVYWYRQLPEEGLKFMVYLQKENIIDESGMPKERFSAEFPKEGPSILRIQQVVRGDSAAYFCASSLRDSVSEQYFGPGTRLTVT.

The table lists this clonotype with many counts. The chain couples TRBV19 to TRBJ1-1; no firm D call. This CDR3 comprises 15 residues. Germline assignment: CDR1 LNHDA and CDR2 SQIVND (reference sequence). Trimming took 4 bases from V and 0 from J, leaving 12 bases between them. The CDR3 loop reads CASSTPPTLNTEAFF. For the CDR3, the DNA is TGTGCCAGTAGTACCCCCCCAACGTTGAACACTGAAGCTTTCTTT.

This clonotype came up many times. This sequence joins TRBV2 and TRBJ2-7, with 12 bases that match TRBD2. CDR1 and CDR2 (germline): SNHLY, FYNNEI. This CDR3 contains 18 residues. The ends lost 7 bases at V and 3 bases at J; junction bases unmatched: 16. The CDR3 DNA reads TGTGCCAGCATCGAAACGGGGCTAGCGGGAGGGTCCCTCTACGAGCAGTACTTC. This sequence encodes CASIETGLAGGSLYEQYF. The complete variable domain, with remaining parts taken from reference TRBV2 and TRBJ2-7, reads EPEVTQTPSHQVTQMGQEVILRCVPISNHLYFYWYRQILGQKVEFLVSFYNNEISEKSEIFDDQFSVERPDGSNFTLKIRSTKLEDSAMYFCASIETGLAGGSLYEQYFGPGTRLTVT.

This clonotype was found many times. A read error is possible here, since a much larger clone lies one base away. This CDR3 is CASSQLAGGPNEQFF. The CDR3 DNA reads TGTGCCAGCAGCCAACTAGCGGGAGGGCCGAATGAGCAGTTCTTC. The chain carries TRBV3-1 and TRBJ2-1; 12 bases agree with TRBD2. The CDR3 totals 15 residues. CDR1 is LGHDT, CDR2 YNNKEL, per germline (reference sequence). The V and J ends lost 2 bases and 7 bases, in that order; junction bases with no gene match: 3.

As for this clonotype: The junction departs from germline at one end; a sequencing error may be responsible. The chain has TRBV27 and TRBJ2-5; D gene uncertain. The CDR3 length is 13 residues. The V gene's germline CDR1 is MNHEY and CDR2 SMNVEV (reference sequence). The CDR3 bases are TGTGCCAGCAGTAACTATCTCCAAGAGGCCCAGTACTTC. This sequence encodes CASSNYLQEAQYF.

This clonotype was seen many times. This chain connects TRBV12-3 or TRBV12-4 to TRBJ1-4; TRBD1 is a possible D gene (5 bases). Deletions cut 6 bases from V and 0 bases from J, with 11 bases between. The CDR3 is 15 residues long. CDR3 in amino acids: CASSLWDATNEKLFF. CDR3 in DNA: TGTGCCAGCAGCTTATGGGACGCAACTAATGAAAAACTGTTTTTT.

The table lists this clonotype with many counts. The chain employs TRBV20-1 and TRBJ1-2; D is undetermined. Trimming left V 0 bases short and J 5 bases short, with 7 bases between. CDR1 and CDR2 from the germline V gene are DFQATT and SNEGSKA (reference sequence). The CDR3 loop spans 12 amino acids. DNA for the CDR3: TGCAGTGCTAGAGACACGGAGTATGGCTACACCTTC. The encoded protein is CSARDTEYGYTF.

This clonotype occurred many times. J is TRBJ2-1 and V is TRBV3-1, with 8 bases lining up with TRBD2. CDR1 is LGHDT, CDR2 YNNKEL, per germline (reference sequence). The J segment lost 4 bases and the V segment lost 4 bases, leaving 12 bases of the junction unmatched. The CDR3 runs 17 residues. DNA for the CDR3: TGTGCCAGCAGCCGGACGGCAGGTAGCGGGAATTACAATGAGCAGTTCTTC. Protein product: CASSRTAGSGNYNEQFF.

The V gene is TRBV6-5, the J gene TRBJ2-2; 8 bases align to TRBD2. Trimming cost V 3 bases and J 4 bases; bases outside gene matches: 7. This CDR3 has 16 residues. Per germline, CDR1 MNHEY and CDR2 SVGAGI. CDR3 region: CASSYASGSSTGELFF. DNA of the CDR3: TGTGCCAGCAGTTATGCGAGCGGGAGCTCCACCGGGGAGCTGTTTTTT.

At least ten counts were recorded for this clonotype. V gene TRBV7-9 combines with J gene TRBJ2-7; 8 bases fit TRBD1. The CDR3 is made up of 14 amino acids. Trimming took 8 bases from V and 9 from J; bases not matched to a gene: 15. In germline, CDR1 is SEHNR, CDR2 FQNEAQ (reference sequence). In DNA, the CDR3 is TGTGCCAGCGGCCCGGGACAGGTCGTGCTTGGGCAGTACTTC. Translating it yields CASGPGQVVLGQYF.

The sample holds many counts of this clonotype. The chain couples TRBV5-1 to TRBJ2-7; D tentatively reads TRBD1 or TRBD2 (5 bases each). V was shortened by 5 bases and J by 5 bases, with 11 bases between the two germline ends. The CDR3 covers 12 residues. Germline V CDR1 and CDR2: SGHRS, YFSETQ. The CDR3 coding sequence is TGCGCCAGCAGTGGGGCCGGGGACGAGCAGTACTTC. This encodes CASSGAGDEQYF.

Remarks on this clonotype: A much larger clone lies one base from this, so it may be a read error. The chain links TRBV24-1 to TRBJ2-5; TRBD1 aligns across 8 bases. CDR3 length: 13 residues. Germline CDR1 reads KGHDR; CDR2 reads SFDVKD. The trim removed 9 bases at V and 1 base at J, leaving 3 bases unmatched. The CDR3 sequence is CATSQGVQETQYF. Written as DNA, the CDR3 is TGTGCCACCTCACAGGGGGTCCAAGAGACCCAGTACTTC.

The chain has TRBV5-1 and TRBJ2-7, with 9 bases that match TRBD1. This CDR3 is built from 14 residues. After removal of 4 bases from V and 5 bases from J, the junction contained 7 bases not matched to a gene. Germline values: CDR1 SGHRS, CDR2 YFSETQ. The CDR3 is CASSPTTGGHEQYF. As DNA, the CDR3 is TGCGCCAGCAGCCCTACGACAGGGGGTCACGAGCAGTACTTC.

This clonotype has a count of ten or more. The V call is TRBV19, the J call TRBJ2-7, with D maybe TRBD2 (6 bases). The CDR3 length is 15 residues. Trimming removed 5 bases from V and 2 bases from J, with 16 bases in between. The germline gives CDR1 LNHDA, CDR2 SQIVND (reference sequence). The CDR3 here is CASSVDGGGPYEQYF. The CDR3 DNA sequence: TGTGCCAGTAGTGTGGACGGAGGAGGGCCCTACGAGCAGTACTTC.

There are a few counts of this clonotype. V usage is TRBV7-2 and J usage is TRBJ1-5; perhaps TRBD1 as D (6 bases). In germline, CDR1 is SGHTA, CDR2 FQGNSA. The CDR3 runs 15 residues. Trimming pared 4 bases from V and 4 bases from J, leaving 14 bases between. CDR3 residues: CASSSLRDKNQPQHF. CDR3 in DNA: TGTGCCAGCAGCTCTCTCCGGGACAAGAATCAGCCCCAGCATTTT.

This clonotype came up a few times. This chain links TRBV7-8 with TRBJ1-1, with D perhaps matching TRBD1 (6 bases). Germline CDR1 reads SGHVS; CDR2 reads FQNEAQ. CDR3 length: 18 residues. Between the trimmed V and J ends, which lost 2 bases and 2 bases, there was a span of 21 bases. CDR3 DNA: TGTGCCAGCAGCTTATATGAACTTCAGGGGTTAGTTAACACTGAAGCTTTCTTT. It specifies CASSLYELQGLVNTEAFF.

This clonotype was counted ten times or more. The chain combines TRBV20-1 with TRBJ2-1; 9 positions agree with TRBD2. In germline, CDR1 is DFQATT, CDR2 SNEGSKA (reference sequence). The V gene end was trimmed by 0 bases and the J gene end by 8 bases; junction bases not matched to a gene: 20. This CDR3 has 19 residues. CDR3 protein: CSARDYARRLAEVVDEQFF. In DNA form, the CDR3 reads TGCAGTGCTAGAGATTACGCCCGGAGACTAGCGGAAGTGGTGGATGAGCAGTTCTTC.

This clonotype was observed many times. In nucleotides, the CDR3 is TGTGCCAGCAGTCGAGCGGGAGGGGGGAGAGAGCAGTACTTC. This encodes CASSRAGGGREQYF. The chain combines TRBV7-2 with TRBJ2-7, with TRBD2 identical over 10 bases. The junction had 9 bases not matched to a gene; V was cut back by 6 bases and J by 7 bases. CDR1 is SGHTA and CDR2 is FQGNSA in the germline V gene. The CDR3 is made up of 14 amino acids.

This chain connects TRBV20-1 to TRBJ2-7, with TRBD1 matching over 8 bases. Trimming cost V 6 bases and J 4 bases; bases outside gene matches: 11. Germline V lookup: CDR1 DFQATT, CDR2 SNEGSKA (reference sequence). This CDR3 contains 14 residues. The CDR3, as DNA: TGCAGTGCCCTGAGACAGGGGAGGTCTTACGAGCAGTACTTC. Translated: CSALRQGRSYEQYF.

This clonotype was observed many times. The genes are TRBV27 and TRBJ2-7; no clear D gene. Trimming took 6 bases from V and 0 from J, leaving 9 bases between them. This CDR3 comprises 13 residues. CDR1 and CDR2 (germline): MNHEY, SMNVEV (reference sequence). CDR3 protein: CASSQYSSYEQYF. Here the CDR3 DNA reads TGTGCCAGCAGCCAGTATAGCTCCTACGAGCAGTACTTC.

Remarks on this clonotype: With a much larger clone just one base away, this may be a read error. This sequence joins TRBV7-8 and TRBJ2-5, with D tentatively TRBD1 (5 bases). The CDR3 length is 15 residues. Trimming removed 3 bases from V and 5 bases from J, with 16 bases in between. From germline, CDR1 is SGHVS and CDR2 FQNEAQ. In DNA, the CDR3 is TGTGCCAGCAGCTTCAACAGCCTCTCAGGGGAGACCCAGTACTTC. Its protein product is CASSFNSLSGETQYF.

The chain has TRBV7-9 and TRBJ2-1; D unclear. V lost 5 bases, J lost 5 bases, and 16 bases lay in between. CDR3 length equals 15 residues. Germline V gene data show CDR1 as SEHNR and CDR2 as FQNEAQ (reference sequence). CDR3 loop: CASSAQGSRNNEQFF. Written as DNA, the CDR3 is TGTGCCAGCAGCGCCCAAGGAAGTAGGAACAATGAGCAGTTCTTC.

This clonotype has a count of ten or more. CDR3 sequence (DNA): TGTGCCAGCAGCACCCCAGGGGCCAATCAGCCCCAGCATTTT. As protein: CASSTPGANQPQHF. The chain joins TRBV27 to TRBJ1-5; possibly TRBD1 for D (6 bases). This CDR3 spans 14 amino acids. The V and J ends lost 6 bases and 3 bases respectively, with 12 bases between them. CDR1 is MNHEY, CDR2 SMNVEV, per germline (reference sequence).